Presented here are 29 T cell receptor beta chains from one specimen sequenced in a study of T cells in Graves' hyperthyroidism and ophthalmopathy. Using RNA transcripts as the source, TCR beta CDR3 regions were amplified. First-round RT-PCR targeting the TCR CDR3 was performed with the HTBI primer set. TCRdb itself ran the multiplex PCR reads through MiXCR, one entry per CDR3 protein. The sample records some 510,000 distinct CDR3 sequences, less than 25% being singletons. Material for sequencing was blood. These receptors were collected from a man younger than 30 with Graves' hyperthyroidism.

This clonotype was detected ten times or more. This chain uses TRBV6-5 with TRBJ1-5; TRBD1 agrees at 11 bases. The junction had 5 bases not matched to a gene; V was cut back by 3 bases and J by 7 bases. From germline, CDR1 is MNHEY and CDR2 SVGAGI. The CDR3 has 15 residues. CDR3 nucleotide sequence: TGTGCCAGCAGTTATGGACAGGGGGCAAGACAGCCCCAGCATTTT. Residues: CASSYGQGARQPQHF.

This sequence joins TRBV30 and TRBJ2-3; D is unclear. Germline V gene sequence: CDR1 GTSNPN, CDR2 SVGIG (reference sequence). The CDR3 runs 12 residues. Trimming removed 0 bases from V and 8 bases from J, with 9 bases in between. CDR3 region: CAWSVLPFTQYF. Here the CDR3 DNA reads TGTGCCTGGAGTGTGTTACCCTTTACGCAGTATTTT.

This clonotype was seen ten or more times. This sequence joins TRBV5-1 and TRBJ2-7; possible D gene TRBD1, 5 bases. Trimming left V 3 bases short and J 5 bases short, with 9 bases between. This CDR3 has 12 residues. Germline CDR1 is SGHRS and CDR2 is YFSETQ. In DNA form, the CDR3 reads TGCGCCAGCAGCTCTCAGGGTGACGAGCAGTACTTC. This sequence encodes CASSSQGDEQYF.

This clonotype turned up a few times. This sequence joins TRBV2 and TRBJ1-3; 8 positions match TRBD1. Germline V gene sequence: CDR1 SNHLY, CDR2 FYNNEI. The CDR3 covers 14 residues. V lost 7 bases and J lost 0; bases outside the gene matches: 2. The CDR3 DNA is TGTGCCAGCAAGGGACAGGTCTCTGGAAACACCATATATTTT. It encodes CASKGQVSGNTIYF.

This clonotype was counted between two and nine times. The rearrangement links TRBV10-3 to TRBJ2-2; 11 nucleotides match TRBD2. The V gene end was trimmed by 6 bases and the J gene end by 6 bases; junction bases not matched to a gene: 9. The CDR3 extends over 16 amino acids. The germline gives CDR1 ENHRY, CDR2 SYGVKD. CDR3 loop: CAISLHGLAGPGELFF. As DNA, the CDR3 is TGTGCCATCAGCCTACATGGACTAGCGGGTCCCGGGGAGCTGTTTTTT.

This clonotype showed up many times. The rearrangement uses TRBV6-1 and TRBJ1-1; 7 positions match TRBD1. V shed 6 bases, J shed 4 bases, and the junction held 5 bases outside the gene matches. The V gene's germline CDR1 is MNHNS and CDR2 SASEGT. This CDR3 has 13 amino acids. The CDR3 protein is CASRDREGTEAFF. In DNA, the CDR3 is TGTGCCAGCAGAGACAGGGAGGGCACTGAAGCTTTCTTT.

V and J are TRBV3-1 and TRBJ2-5; D might be TRBD2 (5 bases). Germline V CDR1 and CDR2: LGHDT, YNNKEL (reference sequence). The V gene lost 3 bases and the J gene lost 7 bases, with 12 bases spanning the gap. The CDR3 runs 13 residues. For the CDR3, the DNA is TGTGCCAGCAGCCATCGAGGGCGCGGGACCCAGTACTTC. Translated, it gives CASSHRGRGTQYF.

This clonotype was observed at least ten times. V is TRBV12-3 or TRBV12-4 and J is TRBJ1-5; D is uncertain. The CDR3 loop spans 16 amino acids. V shed 2 bases and J shed 1 base, with 12 bases lying between them. The CDR3 spells CASSLTLGRSNQPQHF. The CDR3 coding sequence is TGTGCCAGCAGTTTAACCCTTGGAAGAAGCAATCAGCCCCAGCATTTT.

This clonotype was seen ten or more times. This chain's CDR3 is CASALRGRLGYEQYF. The CDR3 DNA reads TGTGCCAGCGCCCTAAGGGGAAGACTAGGATACGAGCAGTACTTC. This chain connects TRBV27 to TRBJ2-7, with D possibly matching TRBD2 (6 bases). The CDR3 consists of 15 residues. V lost 8 bases and J lost 4, with 21 bases in between. The germline V gene has CDR1 MNHEY and CDR2 SMNVEV (reference sequence).

This clonotype was seen ten or more times. V usage is TRBV24-1 and J usage is TRBJ1-5, with unresolved D. CDR3 length: 13 amino acids. Germline-derived CDR1 and CDR2 are KGHDR and SFDVKD. Trimming stripped 3 bases from V and 7 bases from J, with 9 bases between. CDR3 sequence (DNA): TGTGCCACCAGTGATAACAGTTTGCAGCCCCAGCATTTT. Protein sequence: CATSDNSLQPQHF.

This clonotype was observed many times. The V call is TRBV11-2, the J call TRBJ1-6; D may be TRBD1 (6 bases). Germline loops: CDR1 SGHAT, CDR2 FQNNGV. Trimming shortened V by 1 base and J by 7 bases, and 17 bases separated the two germline ends. CDR3 length: 17 amino acids. CDR3 bases: TGTGCCAGCAGCTTAGTACAAGGTGGACAGTGGAATTCACCCCTCCACTTT. This translates into CASSLVQGGQWNSPLHF. Full variable domain (outside the CDR3, taken from reference TRBV11-2 and TRBJ1-6): EAGVAQSPRYKIIEKRQSVAFWCNPISGHATLYWYQQILGQGPKLLIQFQNNGVVDDSQLPKDRFSAERLKGVDSTLKIQPAKLEDSAVYLCASSLVQGGQWNSPLHFGNGTRLTVT.

This clonotype was counted at least ten times. The V gene is TRBV16, the J gene TRBJ1-1; D call uncertain. Trimming took off 1 base at V and 8 bases at J, with 8 bases between the two ends. CDR1 is KGHSY and CDR2 is FQNENV in the germline V gene. The CDR3 has 12 amino acids. In nucleotides, the CDR3 is TGTGCCAGCAGCCAATTAGGGCTCGAAGCTTTCTTT. This translates into CASSQLGLEAFF. The whole variable domain, remainder taken from reference TRBV16 and TRBJ1-1, is GEEVAQTPKHLVRGEGQKAKLYCAPIKGHSYVFWYQQVLKNEFKFLISFQNENVFDETGMPKERFSAKCLPNSPCSLEIQATKLEDSAVYFCASSQLGLEAFFGQGTRLTVV.

The rearrangement uses TRBV20-1 and TRBJ2-6, with 7 bases matching TRBD1. This CDR3 contains 16 residues. Germline CDR1 DFQATT, CDR2 SNEGSKA (reference sequence). Unmatched junction bases numbered 9, after V lost 3 bases and J lost 4 bases. The CDR3 coding sequence is TGCAGTGCTAGTGGATTAGGGGGCGCCGGGGCCAACGTCCTGACTTTC. Encoded protein: CSASGLGGAGANVLTF.

The chain is built from TRBV29-1 and TRBJ2-4; no firm D call. This CDR3 has 15 amino acids. CDR1 SQVTM and CDR2 ANQGSEA come from the germline V gene. V lost 7 bases to trimming and J lost 0 bases, with 16 bases between them. The CDR3 protein is CSATDILLAKNIQYF. CDR3 bases: TGCAGCGCAACGGATATACTCTTAGCCAAAAACATTCAGTACTTC.

In its sample, this clonotype was seen many times. The chain carries TRBV3-1 and TRBJ1-1; unclear D gene. Trimming pared 0 bases from V and 0 bases from J, leaving 5 bases between. Germline V gives CDR1 LGHDT, CDR2 YNNKEL (reference sequence). The CDR3 is made up of 14 amino acids. The CDR3 DNA reads as TGTGCCAGCAGCCAAGATGAGGTGAACACTGAAGCTTTCTTT. Protein sequence: CASSQDEVNTEAFF.

As for this clonotype: One end of the junction fails to match germline, which may point to a read error. The chain joins TRBV6-5 to TRBJ2-7, with D maybe TRBD1 (5 bases). Germline V gene lookup returns CDR1 MNHEY and CDR2 SVGAGI. The CDR3 consists of 15 residues. CDR3 sequence reads: CSSSHRVRAYYEQYF. The CDR3 DNA is TGTTCCAGCAGTCACCGGGTCAGGGCCTACTACGAGCAGTACTTC.

The sample holds many counts of this clonotype. The CDR3 is CATRLTVRNTEAFF. Here the CDR3 DNA reads TGTGCCACCCGTCTAACAGTTAGGAACACTGAAGCTTTCTTT. The chain carries TRBV2 and TRBJ1-1; D remains ambiguous. Per the germline V gene, CDR1 is SNHLY and CDR2 is FYNNEI. V was shortened by 10 bases and J by 1 base, with 16 bases between the two germline ends. The CDR3 has 14 amino acids.

A note on this clonotype: The junction departs from the called germline gene at one end, perhaps through a read error. The CDR3 loop is CASSFVGDAKNIKYF. The CDR3 DNA is TGTGCCAGCAGCTTTGTTGGCGACGCCAAAAACATTAAGTACTTC. This chain uses TRBV11-2 with TRBJ2-4; D call uncertain. Germline V lookup: CDR1 SGHAT, CDR2 FQNNGV. This CDR3 is built from 15 residues. The full variable domain, in which reference TRBV11-2 and TRBJ2-4 provide the parts outside the CDR3, is EAGVAQSPRYKIIEKRQSVAFWCNPISGHATLYWYQQILGQGPKLLIQFQNNGVVDDSQLPKDRFSAERLKGVDSTLKIQPAKLEDSAVYLCASSFVGDAKNIKYFGAGTRLSVL.

This clonotype was seen ten or more times. The V and J genes are TRBV20-1 and TRBJ1-5; no clear D. Germline V gene data show CDR1 as DFQATT and CDR2 as SNEGSKA (reference sequence). The ends were cut back, 7 bases at V and 4 bases at J, with 14 bases in the middle. The CDR3 runs to 13 residues. CDR3 region: CSVTGSENQPQHF. CDR3 DNA sequence: TGCAGTGTTACGGGTTCGGAAAATCAGCCCCAGCATTTT.

The table lists this clonotype with many counts. The rearrangement joins TRBV20-1 to TRBJ2-7; the D gene is possibly TRBD1 (6 bases). V was clipped by 1 base and J by 6 bases, with 13 bases between them. Germline lookup yields CDR1 DFQATT and CDR2 SNEGSKA (reference sequence). The CDR3 has 13 residues. CDR3 sequence (DNA): TGCAGTGCTAGAGCCCCGCAGGGGACCGAGCAGTACTTC. Translation: CSARAPQGTEQYF.

The chain couples TRBV6-1 to TRBJ2-5; D might be TRBD2 (5 bases). CDR1 MNHNS and CDR2 SASEGT come from the germline V gene. The CDR3 is made up of 16 amino acids. With 6 bases removed from V and 7 bases from J, the gap between germline ends came to 24 bases. The DNA for the CDR3 is TGTGCCAGCAGCCGGGATCGCGGTGGTGGCAGGCTGACCCAGTACTTC. Its translation is CASSRDRGGGRLTQYF.

This clonotype occurred once. The rearrangement joins TRBV6-2 or TRBV6-3 to TRBJ2-2; D is tentatively TRBD1 or TRBD2 (7 bases each). There are 16 residues in the CDR3. In germline, CDR1 is MNHEY, CDR2 SVGEGT. The V and J ends lost 8 bases and 6 bases respectively, with 22 bases between them. The CDR3 DNA follows: TGTGCCAGCGGCGAGGGAGGGGGCGAAGGTCCCGGGGAGCTGTTTTTT. This codes for CASGEGGGEGPGELFF.

There are many counts of this clonotype. The J gene is TRBJ2-5, the V gene TRBV30; D possibly uses TRBD1 or TRBD2 (6 bases each). Germline values: CDR1 GTSNPN, CDR2 SVGIG (reference sequence). V lost 0 bases to trimming and J lost 5 bases, with 16 bases between them. The CDR3 runs 15 residues. CDR3 coding DNA: TGTGCCTGGAGTGTTTTGTCCGGGGGCAAGGAGACCCAGTACTTC. Its translation is CAWSVLSGGKETQYF.

This clonotype was observed a few times. The V gene is TRBV6-1, the J gene TRBJ1-2; 11 bases align to TRBD1. The CDR3 has 14 amino acids. The J segment lost 8 bases and the V segment lost 7 bases, leaving 9 bases of the junction unmatched. The germline V gene encodes CDR1 MNHNS and CDR2 SASEGT. CDR3 nucleotide sequence: TGTGCCAGCACTCCCGGGACAGGGGGAAGAGGCTACACCTTC. Translating it yields CASTPGTGGRGYTF.

This clonotype was observed a handful of times. J is TRBJ1-2 and V is TRBV6-1, with TRBD1 matching over 9 bases. V lost 4 bases, J lost 3 bases, and 6 bases stayed unmatched. The CDR3 has 15 residues. Germline V gene sequence: CDR1 MNHNS, CDR2 SASEGT. CDR3 loop: CASSGPGQGYYGYTF. CDR3 coding DNA: TGTGCCAGCAGTGGACCGGGACAGGGCTACTATGGCTACACCTTC.

This clonotype was picked up a small number of times. The V call is TRBV7-9, the J call TRBJ2-5; weak D call: TRBD1 (6 bases). V was shortened by 5 bases and J by 1 base, with 11 bases between the two germline ends. The length of the CDR3 is 14 residues. The germline CDR1 and CDR2 sequences are SEHNR and FQNEAQ (reference sequence). CDR3 residues: CASSHGQPQETQYF. The CDR3 nucleotides read TGTGCCAGCAGCCATGGACAGCCCCAAGAGACCCAGTACTTC. Full variable domain (outside the CDR3, taken from reference TRBV7-9 and TRBJ2-5): DTGVSQNPRHKITKRGQNVTFRCDPISEHNRLYWYRQTLGQGPEFLTYFQNEAQLEKSRLLSDRFSAERPKGSFSTLEIQRTEQGDSAMYLCASSHGQPQETQYFGPGTRLLVL.

Many counts were recorded for this clonotype. J is TRBJ1-1 and V is TRBV11-2; tentatively, D is TRBD1 (6 bases). Germline CDR1 SGHAT, CDR2 FQNNGV. Trimming took 3 bases from V and 10 from J, leaving 21 bases between them. This CDR3 is built from 15 residues. The CDR3 DNA reads as TGTGCCAGCAGCTTTACAGGGTCCCCTCTTTTTGGAGCTTTCTTT. Its protein is CASSFTGSPLFGAFF.

This clonotype was seen at least ten times. V and J are TRBV2 and TRBJ1-1, with D unclear. This CDR3 region has 13 residues. Germline values: CDR1 SNHLY, CDR2 FYNNEI. V was cut by 7 bases and J by 1 base, with 10 bases left in between. CDR3 nucleotides: TGTGCCAGCACCCCCCGTTCGAACACTGAAGCTTTCTTT. It specifies CASTPRSNTEAFF.

The chain recombines TRBV29-1 with TRBJ1-2; 9 bases are shared with TRBD1. CDR1 and CDR2 from the germline V gene are SQVTM and ANQGSEA. The J segment lost 6 bases and the V segment lost 1 base, leaving 3 bases of the junction unmatched. The CDR3 has 13 amino acids. The CDR3 loop reads CSVEGDRDDGYTF. The CDR3 region has the DNA TGCAGCGTTGAAGGGGACAGGGATGATGGCTACACCTTC.